The clone carrying this T cell receptor (beta chain) appeared a few times. This sample was taken from a study of T cells after yellow fever vaccination. Germline CDR1 and CDR2: DFQATT and SNEGSKA (reference sequence). V lost 6 bases and J lost 1, with 9 bases in between. The CDR3 loop spans 12 amino acids. TCRdb redid the calling of the 5' RACE reads with MiXCR, one entry per CDR3 protein. The sample consists of roughly 320,000 distinct CDR3 sequences, approximately 12% of them appearing once. Sequencing used CD4+ T cells sorted from PBMCs, obtained 45 days after the yellow fever booster vaccination. V usage is TRBV20-1 and J usage is TRBJ2-5; D gene unclear. This sequence was found in a man between 18 and 35 years old who received the YFV17D yellow fever vaccine. CDR3 region: CSAPGPQETQYF. The CDR3 nucleotides read TGCAGTGCCCCAGGACCCCAAGAGACCCAGTACTTC.